The TCR beta chain described here comes from a study of blood T cell repertoires in COVID-19. As for the study in general: Specimens from acute and convalescent COVID-19 originated in the United States, Italy and Spain.

The CDR3 sequence is 16 residues long. Germline V gene data show CDR1 as MGHRA and CDR2 as YSYEKL. The V gene end was trimmed by 0 bases and the J gene end by 9 bases; junction bases not matched to a gene: 7. Clones were sequenced by immunoSEQ multiplex PCR, and TCRdb holds only the in-frame ones, with some missing. The sample lists 55,000 to 75,000 clones; over 65% were seen once. Sequencing was carried out using peripheral blood. This sequence originates from an elderly man with active or convalescent COVID-19. V usage is TRBV4-1 and J usage is TRBJ1-5, with 11 positions matching TRBD1. Here the CDR3 reads CASSQEGTGGDPPQHF. The DNA for the CDR3 is TGCGCCAGCAGCCAAGAAGGGACAGGGGGGGACCCGCCCCAGCATTTT.